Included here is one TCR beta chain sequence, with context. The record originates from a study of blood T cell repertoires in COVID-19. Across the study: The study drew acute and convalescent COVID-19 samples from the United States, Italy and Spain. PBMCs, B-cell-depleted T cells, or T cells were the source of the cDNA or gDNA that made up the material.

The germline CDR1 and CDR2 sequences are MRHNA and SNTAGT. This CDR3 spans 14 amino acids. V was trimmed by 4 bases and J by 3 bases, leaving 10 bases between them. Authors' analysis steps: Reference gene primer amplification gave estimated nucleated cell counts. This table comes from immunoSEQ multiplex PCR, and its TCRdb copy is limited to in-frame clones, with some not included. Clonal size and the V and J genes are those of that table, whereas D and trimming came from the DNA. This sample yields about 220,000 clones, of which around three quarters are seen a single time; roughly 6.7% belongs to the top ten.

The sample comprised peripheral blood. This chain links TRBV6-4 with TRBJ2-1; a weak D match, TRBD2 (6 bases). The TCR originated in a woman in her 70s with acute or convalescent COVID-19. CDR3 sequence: CASSGGDRYNEQFF. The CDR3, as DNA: TGTGCCAGCAGTGGCGGGGACCGCTACAATGAGCAGTTCTTC.